These 6 T cell receptor beta chains came from one sample sequenced in a study of shared clonotypes between healthy human individuals. Assay: immunoSEQ multiplex PCR; the TCRdb copy retains only in-frame clones and omits some. The table includes approximately 1.1 million clones, roughly 74% detected once. Source material: memory CD4+ T cells from PBMCs. The subset is: CD45RA-negative fraction. These receptors were obtained from a man younger than 35 in good health. Some clones in this sample may be carry-over from other donors' samples.

CDR3 sequence reads: CASSQGTSGNLLQYF. CDR3 sequence (DNA): TGTGCCAGCAGCCAAGGGACTAGCGGGAACCTACTTCAGTATTTT. The chain employs TRBV14 and TRBJ2-3; 12 bases align to TRBD2. This CDR3 is 15 amino acids long. J gave up 12 bases and V 1 base, and 8 bases lay outside the gene matches. Germline V gene sequence: CDR1 SGHDN, CDR2 FVKESK.

The chain recombines TRBV5-1 with TRBJ2-3, with no clear D. The CDR3 is made up of 13 amino acids. Germline V gene sequence: CDR1 SGHRS, CDR2 YFSETQ. The V end was cut by 4 bases, the J end by 5 bases, with 11 bases between. The CDR3 protein is CASSRAWGDTQYF. As DNA, the CDR3 is TGCGCCAGCAGCCGCGCCTGGGGAGATACGCAGTATTTT.

The CDR3 loop is CASSSGGGQIEKLFF. The CDR3 nucleotides are TGTGCCAGCAGTTCAGGGGGCGGGCAGATTGAAAAACTGTTTTTT. The chain links TRBV28 to TRBJ1-4; 8 bases agree with TRBD1. In germline, CDR1 is MDHEN, CDR2 SYDVKM. After removal of 4 bases from V and 7 bases from J, the junction contained 8 bases not matched to a gene. This CDR3 is built from 15 residues.

The chain combines TRBV18 with TRBJ2-1; 10 positions match TRBD2. V lost 6 bases, J lost 8 bases, and 7 bases stayed unmatched. Germline V gene lookup returns CDR1 KGHSH and CDR2 LQKENI. This CDR3 region has 14 residues. In nucleotides, the CDR3 is TGTGCCAGCTCGCCAGGGACTAGCGACGATGAGCAGTTCTTC. Translated, it gives CASSPGTSDDEQFF.

V and J are TRBV2 and TRBJ2-7; D is perhaps TRBD1 (6 bases). The CDR3 is made up of 13 amino acids. Deletions cut 10 bases from V and 6 bases from J, with 19 bases between. Germline V CDR1 and CDR2: SNHLY, FYNNEI. The CDR3 spells CATRGSATGEQYF. The CDR3 DNA reads TGTGCCACCAGGGGCAGCGCGACGGGCGAGCAGTACTTC.

The sample holds a few counts of this clone. The sample holds other DNA sequences that translate to the same CDR3. The chain joins TRBV2 to TRBJ1-2; 10 bases align to TRBD1. Germline lookup yields CDR1 SNHLY and CDR2 FYNNEI. The CDR3 has 14 residues. V trimming: 7 bases; J trimming: 2 bases; junction bases outside the gene matches: 4. The CDR3 region is CASKGTGANYGYTF. The CDR3, as DNA: TGTGCCAGCAAAGGGACAGGGGCCAACTATGGCTACACCTTC. Drawing the rest from reference TRBV2 and TRBJ1-2, the complete variable domain is EPEVTQTPSHQVTQMGQEVILRCVPISNHLYFYWYRQILGQKVEFLVSFYNNEISEKSEIFDDQFSVERPDGSNFTLKIRSTKLEDSAMYFCASKGTGANYGYTFGSGTRLTVV.